Listed below are T cell receptor beta chains from one sample, sequenced in a study of Ad26.COV2.S vaccination and SARS-CoV-2 variants. Measured with immunoSEQ multiplex PCR; TCRdb has only the in-frame clones, and not every one. The repertoire holds about 440,000 clones, roughly 91% seen once, with more than 3.5% in the top ten. This sample comprised peripheral blood, obtained in a trial of Ad26.COV2.S vaccine versus placebo. These receptor sequences come from a person between 18 and 60 years old who received the Ad26.COV2.S COVID-19 vaccine or a placebo. Each CDR3 is given with its conserved first and last residue. Clone size is shown for a subset of rows, as once, few, many or a class of expanded clone.

v_gene	abundance	j_gene	CDR3aa
TRBV7-9	NA	TRBJ2-1	CASSVVNEQFF
TRBV9	NA	TRBJ1-1	CASSVDGAGVNTEAFF
TRBV30	NA	TRBJ2-7	CAWSVLGEQYF
TRBV28	NA	TRBJ1-3	CASSLWMSSGNTIYF
TRBV7-2	few	TRBJ2-5	CASSLGGRAWGETQYF
TRBV2	NA	TRBJ1-3	CARGKGGGNTIYF
TRBV28	NA	TRBJ2-3	CASSFAGVQSDTQYF
TRBV6-4	NA	TRBJ2-2	CASKTTSENTGELFF
TRBV5-6	NA	TRBJ1-6	CASSLWGLSYNSPLHF
TRBV7-9	NA	TRBJ1-5	CASSGDSYSNQPQHF
TRBV27	NA	TRBJ2-3	CASSDSTDTQYF
TRBV15	NA	TRBJ2-1	CATSRDLGGPEQFF
TRBV2	NA	TRBJ1-1	CASSGDRALVNTEAFF
TRBV3-1/TRBV3-2	NA	TRBJ2-7	CASSRDRTYEQYF
TRBV3-1/TRBV3-2	NA	TRBJ1-2	CASSQDWQGALGYTF
TRBV27	few	TRBJ2-1	CASSLIPGQGGYNEQFF
TRBV24-1	NA	TRBJ1-1	CATSGGNTEAFF
TRBV27	NA	TRBJ2-7	CASSLDGRGGYEQYF
TRBV15	NA	TRBJ2-1	CATSRDQRGGHNEQFF
TRBV6-6	NA	TRBJ2-1	CASSQGLGVTNEQFF
TRBV19	few	TRBJ2-5	CASSIKGLEETQYF
TRBV10-3	NA	TRBJ2-1	CAISGTLGEQFF
TRBV7-2	NA	TRBJ1-3	CASSLWGTGRDFGNTIYF